This TCR beta chain is drawn from a study of blood T cell repertoires in COVID-19. At the level of the study: Some COVID-19 samples were acute and others convalescent; all came from the United States, Italy and Spain. In each case, the material was cDNA or gDNA derived from T cells, B-cell-depleted T cells, or PBMCs.

Study processing details: The authors estimated nucleated cell counts from reference gene primer amplification. Sequencing used immunoSEQ multiplex PCR; TCRdb keeps in-frame clones, though not all of them. Clone size and the V and J calls come from that table; the DNA yielded D and trimming. Altogether roughly 100,000 clones are present, around 90% being singletons, with the ten largest covering roughly 4.2%. This CDR3 is 14 amino acids long. The germline V and J ends were trimmed by 1 base and 5 bases, with 8 bases remaining between them. CDR1 is MNHEY, CDR2 SMNVEV, per germline (reference sequence).

Material for sequencing was peripheral blood. This chain links TRBV27 with TRBJ1-4; the D gene is possibly TRBD1 (5 bases). This TCR derives from a young man with acute or convalescent COVID-19. The CDR3 spells CASSLWQGNEKLFF. CDR3 DNA sequence: TGTGCCAGCAGTTTATGGCAGGGAAATGAAAAACTGTTTTTT.